Shown below are 8 T cell receptor beta chains from a single sample sequenced in a study of Ad26.COV2.S vaccination and SARS-CoV-2 variants. Treatment here: roughly 19 received Ad26.COV2.S at low or high dose, single or two shots; about 5 received placebo; per-sample allocation not given. Samples were taken on day 63 after the first vaccine or placebo injection. Here immunoSEQ multiplex PCR was the method, and the copy in TCRdb shows in-frame clones only, minus some. Counted here are 360,000 or so clones, about 91% occurring once; the ten biggest clones make up 1.5% to 2%. Sequenced here: peripheral blood, sampled in a trial of Ad26.COV2.S vaccine versus placebo. Receptor source: a person aged 18-60 years who received the Ad26.COV2.S COVID-19 vaccine or a placebo.

CDR3 coding DNA: TGTGCCAGCAGCTCCGGGACTAGCGGGAGAACTAGAGAGACCCAGTACTTC. Translating gives CASSSGTSGRTRETQYF. J is TRBJ2-5 and V is TRBV13, with 14 bases that match TRBD2. Germline assignment: CDR1 PRHDT and CDR2 FYEKMQ (reference sequence). The CDR3 has 17 amino acids. V shed 4 bases and J 4 bases; nucleotides not matched to a gene: 8.

CDR3: CASSPLQGNEQFF. CDR3 DNA: TGTGCCAGCTCACCACTACAGGGGAATGAGCAGTTCTTC. The chain couples TRBV18 to TRBJ2-1, with 7 bases matching TRBD1. CDR3 length equals 13 residues. Unmatched junction bases numbered 1, after V lost 1 base and J lost 7 bases. Germline CDR1 is KGHSH and CDR2 is LQKENI.

The CDR3 loop is CASSVGVARENTEAFF. DNA of the CDR3: TGTGCCAGCAGCGTAGGGGTCGCCAGGGAGAACACTGAAGCTTTCTTT. This chain connects TRBV9 to TRBJ1-1; D may be TRBD1 (5 bases). The CDR3 is 16 amino acids. V was pared by 0 bases and J by 1 base, with 13 bases between. The germline CDR1 and CDR2 sequences are SGDLS and YYNGEE.

The chain couples TRBV19 to TRBJ2-1, with TRBD1 matching 8 bases. Looked up from germline, CDR1 is LNHDA and CDR2 is SQIVND (reference sequence). With 9 bases clipped from V and 6 bases from J, the junction kept 7 bases outside the gene matches. The CDR3 covers 13 residues. The CDR3 nucleotides read TGTGCCAGCCTACCGGACAGGGCCAATGAGCAGTTCTTC. Its protein product is CASLPDRANEQFF.

The gene calls are TRBV20-1 and TRBJ2-7; D is unclear. Germline loops: CDR1 DFQATT, CDR2 SNEGSKA (reference sequence). The V end lost 0 bases, the J end lost 6 bases, and 6 bases lay between the germline ends. The CDR3 totals 11 residues. CDR3 sequence reads: CSAREPGEQYF. CDR3 bases: TGCAGTGCTAGAGAGCCGGGCGAGCAGTACTTC.

The chain combines TRBV11-2 with TRBJ1-1; D remains ambiguous. The germline V and J ends were trimmed by 0 bases and 8 bases, with 16 bases remaining between them. CDR3 length: 15 amino acids. Germline CDR1 and CDR2: SGHAT and FQNNGV. CDR3 DNA: TGTGCCAGCAGCTTAGACCCTTCCCCCTCGTCAGAAGCTTTCTTT. This encodes CASSLDPSPSSEAFF.

This chain connects TRBV28 to TRBJ2-3; possible D gene TRBD1, 6 bases. Trimming pared 2 bases from V and 6 bases from J, leaving 9 bases between. Germline CDR1 is MDHEN and CDR2 is SYDVKM. The CDR3 covers 13 residues. This CDR3 is CASSLNQGDTQYF. CDR3 DNA: TGTGCCAGCAGTTTAAACCAGGGGGATACGCAGTATTTT.

The rearrangement joins TRBV19 to TRBJ2-6; D may be TRBD1 (7 bases). The CDR3 totals 19 residues. V lost 6 bases and J lost 0, with 21 bases in between. Per the germline V gene, CDR1 is LNHDA and CDR2 is SQIVND (reference sequence). In nucleotides, the CDR3 is TGTGCCAGTAGGCCCCGTGGCAGGGGGGCGACCTCTGGGGCCAACGTCCTGACTTTC. Translated, it gives CASRPRGRGATSGANVLTF.